This TCR beta chain was identified in a study of blood T cell repertoires in COVID-19. The CDR3 loop spans 14 amino acids. V was cut by 1 base and J by 1 base, with 8 bases left in between. The V gene's germline CDR1 is SGHRS and CDR2 YFSETQ. Method: immunoSEQ multiplex PCR; TCRdb's copy keeps in-frame clones and lacks some. The table includes 150,000 or so clones, less than 95% detected once. Sequencing was carried out using peripheral blood. This chain uses TRBV5-1 with TRBJ1-1; D uncertain. This TCR was sampled from a man in his fifties with acute or convalescent COVID-19. The CDR3 loop is CASSLPGTNTEAFF. The CDR3 coding sequence is TGCGCCAGCAGCTTGCCGGGTACGAACACTGAAGCTTTCTTT.